This TCR beta chain is from a study of cytomegalovirus exposure and HLA in healthy donors. Study-level background: In an earlier analysis, approximately 120 million unique TCR beta sequences were found from some 200 million T cells. The study's findings and limits: It was likely that a cluster of highly shared sequence variants was a sequencing artifact.

With 6 bases clipped from V and 2 bases from J, the junction kept 6 bases outside the gene matches. Germline loops: CDR1 MDHEN, CDR2 SYDVKM. This CDR3 is 15 amino acids long. Both 60 Vbeta primers and 13 Jbeta primers went into the PCR. Generated by immunoSEQ multiplex PCR, the TCRdb table keeps only in-frame clones and is missing some. The table lists about 160,000 clones, around 81% of them singletons. In the case of this clone: Its antigen is unidentified.

The chain recombines TRBV28 with TRBJ1-5; 8 nucleotides align to TRBD1. The source is a woman in her fifties or sixties in good health and CMV-seronegative. The sample comprised PBMCs. CDR3 amino acids: CASRQGAVGNQPQHF. CDR3 DNA sequence: TGTGCCAGCAGGCAGGGGGCGGTCGGCAATCAGCCCCAGCATTTT.